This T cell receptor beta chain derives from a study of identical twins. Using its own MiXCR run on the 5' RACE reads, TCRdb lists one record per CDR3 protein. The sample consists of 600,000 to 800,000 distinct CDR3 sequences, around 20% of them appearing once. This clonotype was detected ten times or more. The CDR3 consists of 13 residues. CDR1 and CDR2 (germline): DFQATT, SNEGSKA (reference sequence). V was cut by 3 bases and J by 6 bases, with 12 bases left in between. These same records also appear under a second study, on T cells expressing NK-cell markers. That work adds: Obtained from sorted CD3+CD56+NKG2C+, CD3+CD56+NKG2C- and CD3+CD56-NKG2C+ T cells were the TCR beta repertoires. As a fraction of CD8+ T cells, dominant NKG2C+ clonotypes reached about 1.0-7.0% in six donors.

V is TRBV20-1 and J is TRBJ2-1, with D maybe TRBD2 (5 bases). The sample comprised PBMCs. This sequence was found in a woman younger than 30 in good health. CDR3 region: CSARLAGSNEQFF. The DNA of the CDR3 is TGCAGTGCTAGGCTAGCTGGGAGCAATGAGCAGTTCTTC.